This TCR beta chain was captured by sequencing in a study of blood T cells in healthy people across ages. Findings and limits, study-wide: Researchers said unsorted PBMCs prevented a conclusive naive versus antigen-experienced comparison. Higher diversity, along with more naive CD4+ cells, distinguished long-lived donors from aged donors. Naive T cell percentage showed a strong correlation with the diversity of TCR beta.

This clonotype was observed many times. Antigen unknown. The extraction recovered at least 5 micrograms of total RNA per sample. Primers used in a second PCR of roughly 6 to 11 cycles were a sample-barcoded 5' primer and a J-beta primer mix. TCRdb processed the 5' RACE reads anew with MiXCR; each CDR3 protein has one entry. The sample yields roughly 720,000 distinct CDR3 sequences, 53% seen once. The sample taken for sequencing was blood. The source is a man of 80 years or more in good health.

The CDR3 is CSARTSGRAGANVLTF. Written as DNA, the CDR3 is TGCAGCGCTCGGACTAGCGGGAGGGCTGGGGCCAACGTCCTGACTTTC. This sequence joins TRBV29-1 and TRBJ2-6, with 15 bases aligning to TRBD2. The germline V gene has CDR1 SQVTM and CDR2 ANQGSEA. CDR3 length: 16 amino acids. Trimming took 7 bases from V and 2 from J; bases not matched to a gene: 3.